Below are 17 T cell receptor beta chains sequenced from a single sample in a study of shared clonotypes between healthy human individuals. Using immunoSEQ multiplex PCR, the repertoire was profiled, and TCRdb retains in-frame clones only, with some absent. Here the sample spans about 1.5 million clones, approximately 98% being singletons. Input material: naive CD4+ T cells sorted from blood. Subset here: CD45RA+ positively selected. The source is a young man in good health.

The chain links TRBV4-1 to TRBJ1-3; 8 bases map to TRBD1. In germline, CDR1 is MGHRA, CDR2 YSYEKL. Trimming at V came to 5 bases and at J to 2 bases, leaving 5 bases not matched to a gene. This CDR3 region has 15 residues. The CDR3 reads CASSYTGGTGNTIYF. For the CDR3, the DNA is TGCGCCAGCAGCTATACAGGGGGTACTGGAAACACCATATATTTT.

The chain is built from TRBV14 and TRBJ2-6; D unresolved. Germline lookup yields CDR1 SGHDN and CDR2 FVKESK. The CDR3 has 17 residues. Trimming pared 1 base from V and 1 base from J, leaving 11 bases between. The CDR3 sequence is CASSQGLKGSGANVLTF. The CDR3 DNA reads TGTGCCAGCAGCCAAGGTTTGAAAGGTTCTGGGGCCAACGTCCTGACTTTC.

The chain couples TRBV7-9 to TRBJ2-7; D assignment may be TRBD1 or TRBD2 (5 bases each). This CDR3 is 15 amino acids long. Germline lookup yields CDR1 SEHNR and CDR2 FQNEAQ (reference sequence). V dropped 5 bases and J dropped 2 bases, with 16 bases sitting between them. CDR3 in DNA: TGTGCCAGCAGCGTCGGGACCCCGGGCGCCTACGAGCAGTACTTC. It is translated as CASSVGTPGAYEQYF.

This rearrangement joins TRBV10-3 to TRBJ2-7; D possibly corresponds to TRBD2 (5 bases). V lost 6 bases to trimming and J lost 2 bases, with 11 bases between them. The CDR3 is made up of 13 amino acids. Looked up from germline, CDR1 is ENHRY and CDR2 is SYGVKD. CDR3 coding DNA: TGTGCCATCAGACCAGCGGAACCCTACGAGCAGTACTTC. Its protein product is CAIRPAEPYEQYF.

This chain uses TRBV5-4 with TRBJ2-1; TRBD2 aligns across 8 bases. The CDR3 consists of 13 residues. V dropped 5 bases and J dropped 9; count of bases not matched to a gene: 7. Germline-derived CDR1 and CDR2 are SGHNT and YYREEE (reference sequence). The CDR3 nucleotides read TGTGCCAGCAGTCTCAACCTAGCGGGTGAGCAGTTCTTC. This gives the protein CASSLNLAGEQFF. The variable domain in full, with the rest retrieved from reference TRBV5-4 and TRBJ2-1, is ETGVTQSPTHLIKTRGQQVTLRCSSQSGHNTVSWYQQALGQGPQFIFQYYREEENGRGNFPPRFSGLQFPNYSSELNVNALELDDSALYLCASSLNLAGEQFFGPGTRLTVL.

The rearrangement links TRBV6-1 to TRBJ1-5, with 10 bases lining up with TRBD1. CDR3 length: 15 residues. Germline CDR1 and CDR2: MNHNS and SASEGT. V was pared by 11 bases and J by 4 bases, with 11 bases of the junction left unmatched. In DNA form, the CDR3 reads TGTGCCTCCCGAGGGACAGGGGTGGGGAATCAGCCCCAGCATTTT. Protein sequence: CASRGTGVGNQPQHF.

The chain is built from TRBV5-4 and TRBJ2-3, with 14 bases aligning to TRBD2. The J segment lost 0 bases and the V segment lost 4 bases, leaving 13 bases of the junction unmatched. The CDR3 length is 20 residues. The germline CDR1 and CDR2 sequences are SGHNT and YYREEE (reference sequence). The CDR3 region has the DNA TGTGCCAGCAGCCCCCCCGGGACTAGCGGGAGAATAGGTAGCACAGATACGCAGTATTTT. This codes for CASSPPGTSGRIGSTDTQYF.

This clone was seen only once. In nucleotides, the CDR3 is TGTGCCAGCAGCTTGGTAGGGGCCAACACCGGGGAGCTGTTTTTT. It translates to CASSLVGANTGELFF. V usage is TRBV5-5 and J usage is TRBJ2-2; TRBD1 is a possible D gene (5 bases). Germline lookup yields CDR1 SGHKS and CDR2 YYEKEE (reference sequence). The CDR3 is 15 amino acids. V shed 0 bases and J shed 2 bases, with 8 bases lying between them.

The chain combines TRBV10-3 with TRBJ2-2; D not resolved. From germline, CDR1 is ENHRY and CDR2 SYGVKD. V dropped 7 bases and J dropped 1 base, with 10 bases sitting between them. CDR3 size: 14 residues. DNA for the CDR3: TGTGCCATCAAAGGGCCTCTGAACACCGGGGAGCTGTTTTTT. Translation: CAIKGPLNTGELFF.

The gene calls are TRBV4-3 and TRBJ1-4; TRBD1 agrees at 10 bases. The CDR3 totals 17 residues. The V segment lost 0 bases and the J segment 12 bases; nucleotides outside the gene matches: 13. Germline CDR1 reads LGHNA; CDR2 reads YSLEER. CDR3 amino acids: CASSQDFTGQGWGQLFF. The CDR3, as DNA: TGCGCCAGCAGCCAAGACTTCACGGGACAGGGGTGGGGACAACTGTTTTTT.

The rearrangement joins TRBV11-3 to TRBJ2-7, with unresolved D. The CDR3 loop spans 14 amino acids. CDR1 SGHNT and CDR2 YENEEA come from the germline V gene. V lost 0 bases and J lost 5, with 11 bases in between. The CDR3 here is CASSLDLSPDEQYF. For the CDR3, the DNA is TGTGCCAGCAGCTTAGATCTTTCCCCTGACGAGCAGTACTTC.

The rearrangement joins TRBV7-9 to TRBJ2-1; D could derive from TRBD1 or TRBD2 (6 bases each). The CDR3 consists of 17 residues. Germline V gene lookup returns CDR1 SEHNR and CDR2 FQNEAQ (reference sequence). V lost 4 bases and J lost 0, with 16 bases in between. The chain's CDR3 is CASSSGVAESSYNEQFF. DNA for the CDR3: TGTGCCAGCAGCTCAGGGGTAGCGGAGAGCTCCTACAATGAGCAGTTCTTC. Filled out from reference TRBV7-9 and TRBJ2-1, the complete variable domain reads DTGVSQNPRHKITKRGQNVTFRCDPISEHNRLYWYRQTLGQGPEFLTYFQNEAQLEKSRLLSDRFSAERPKGSFSTLEIQRTEQGDSAMYLCASSSGVAESSYNEQFFGPGTRLTVL.

The chain's CDR3 is CASSQEVGRAFF. CDR3 nucleotide sequence: TGTGCCAGCAGCCAAGAAGTGGGACGAGCTTTCTTT. This sequence joins TRBV14 and TRBJ1-1; weak D call: TRBD1 (5 bases). Germline V lookup: CDR1 SGHDN, CDR2 FVKESK. Trimming pared 0 bases from V and 10 bases from J, leaving 9 bases between. The CDR3 has 12 amino acids.

CDR3 coding DNA: TGTGCCAGTAGTAATGCGGGGAGGAGGACCTACGAGCAGTACTTC. Amino acid sequence: CASSNAGRRTYEQYF. The V gene is TRBV19, the J gene TRBJ2-7; D might be TRBD2 (6 bases). The CDR3 is 15 amino acids. Germline V CDR1 and CDR2: LNHDA, SQIVND (reference sequence). V lost 4 bases, J lost 2 bases, and 15 bases lay in between.

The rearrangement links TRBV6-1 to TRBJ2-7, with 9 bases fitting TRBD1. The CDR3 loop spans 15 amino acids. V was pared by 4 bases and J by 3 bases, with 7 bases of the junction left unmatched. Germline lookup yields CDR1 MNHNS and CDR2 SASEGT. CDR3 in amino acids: CASSARTGEGYEQYF. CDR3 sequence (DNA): TGTGCCAGCAGTGCACGGACAGGGGAAGGCTACGAGCAGTACTTC.

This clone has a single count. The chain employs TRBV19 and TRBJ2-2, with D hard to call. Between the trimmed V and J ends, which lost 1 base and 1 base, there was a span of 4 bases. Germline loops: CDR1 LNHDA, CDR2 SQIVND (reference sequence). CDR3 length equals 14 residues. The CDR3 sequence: CASSIVENTGELFF. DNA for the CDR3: TGTGCCAGTAGTATAGTTGAGAACACCGGGGAGCTGTTTTTT.

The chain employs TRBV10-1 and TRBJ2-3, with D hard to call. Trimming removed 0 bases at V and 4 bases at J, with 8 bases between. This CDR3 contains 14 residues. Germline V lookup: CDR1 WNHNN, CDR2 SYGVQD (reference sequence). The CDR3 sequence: CASSESPAADTQYF. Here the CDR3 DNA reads TGCGCCAGCAGTGAGTCGCCAGCAGCAGATACGCAGTATTTT.